The entry below gives a single TCR beta chain sequence along with its context. Antigen specificity is unknown. This entry belongs to a study of OX40 agonist ivuxolimab in advanced cancers. Broader study findings: More expanded clones were seen, on average, in CD8+ T cells than in CD4+.

Libraries were prepared by immunoSEQ multiplex PCR; TCRdb keeps only in-frame clonotypes and omits some of them. The sample includes some 20,000 clones, roughly 86% seen only once; the top ten take about 50%. Sequencing used CD4+ or CD8+ T cells sorted from blood, obtained in a trial of the OX40 agonist ivuxolimab. This TCR was recovered from an adult with an advanced solid tumor such as melanoma, head and neck, liver or kidney cancer.

In nucleotides, the CDR3 is TGTGCCAGTATCGGGGACGTTAGCAATCAGCCCCAGCATTTT. The encoded protein is CASIGDVSNQPQHF. The chain links TRBV19 to TRBJ1-5, with D maybe TRBD1 (5 bases). V was shortened by 7 bases and J by 0 bases, with 10 bases between the two germline ends. The CDR3 runs to 14 residues. Germline CDR1 and CDR2: LNHDA and SQIVND (reference sequence). Complete variable domain (other parts from reference TRBV19 and TRBJ1-5): DGGITQSPKYLFRKEGQNVTLSCEQNLNHDAMYWYRQDPGQGLRLIYYSQIVNDFQKGDIAEGYSVSREKKESFPLTVTSAQKNPTAFYLCASIGDVSNQPQHFGDGTRLSIL.